This passage covers 6 T cell receptor beta chains from one sample sequenced in a study of Graves' ophthalmopathy and Graves' hyperthyroidism. RNA served as the template for amplifying TCR beta CDR3 regions. Second-round multiplex PCR followed a first-round RT-PCR using HTBI primers. MiXCR, run by TCRdb on the multiplex PCR reads, gives a single entry per CDR3 protein. The table shows 450,000 or so distinct CDR3 sequences, with around an eighth occurring only once. Specimen: blood. These receptors all stem from a young woman with Graves' ophthalmopathy.

This clonotype has ten or more counts. The chain couples TRBV5-5 to TRBJ2-7; D not resolved. This CDR3 has 13 residues. CDR1 is SGHKS and CDR2 is YYEKEE in the germline V gene (reference sequence). Trimming cost V 1 base and J 4 bases, with 9 bases left between them. CDR3 nucleotide sequence: TGTGCCAGCAGCTTGATGGGTGGGTACGAGCAGTACTTC. This sequence encodes CASSLMGGYEQYF.

This clonotype was detected ten times or more. The chain is built from TRBV19 and TRBJ1-1; 8 bases fit TRBD1. Germline values: CDR1 LNHDA, CDR2 SQIVND (reference sequence). CDR3 length equals 12 residues. After removal of 10 bases from V and 4 bases from J, the junction contained 5 bases not matched to a gene. CDR3 sequence (DNA): TGTGCCACTTCGACAGGGGCCACTGAAGCTTTCTTT. Its translation: CATSTGATEAFF.

J is TRBJ2-7 and V is TRBV3-1; 9 bases agree with TRBD2. CDR3 length: 15 residues. The germline V gene encodes CDR1 LGHDT and CDR2 YNNKEL (reference sequence). V trimming: 3 bases; J trimming: 4 bases; junction bases outside the gene matches: 7. In DNA, the CDR3 is TGTGCCAGCAGCCAGGCCGGGACTAGCACGTACGAGCAGTACTTC. Translating it yields CASSQAGTSTYEQYF.

This clonotype appeared many times. The chain carries TRBV20-1 and TRBJ2-2; 10 positions match TRBD1. Germline-derived CDR1 and CDR2 are DFQATT and SNEGSKA (reference sequence). This CDR3 is built from 16 residues. The V segment lost 0 bases and the J segment 3 bases; nucleotides outside the gene matches: 4. CDR3: CSARESDRGDTGELFF. DNA for the CDR3: TGCAGTGCTAGAGAATCGGACAGGGGGGACACCGGGGAGCTGTTTTTT.

The chain uses TRBV30 and TRBJ1-1; D may be TRBD1 (6 bases). V lost 2 bases and J lost 7, with 11 bases in between. Germline loops: CDR1 GTSNPN, CDR2 SVGIG (reference sequence). CDR3 size: 12 residues. The CDR3 nucleotides are TGTGCCTGGAGTCAGGTACAGGGTGAAGCTTTCTTT. Encoded protein: CAWSQVQGEAFF.

The rearrangement links TRBV2 to TRBJ2-2, with D perhaps given as TRBD1 or TRBD2 (5 bases each). Trimming removed 2 bases at V and 4 bases at J, with 14 bases between. CDR3 length equals 16 residues. Germline-derived CDR1 and CDR2 are SNHLY and FYNNEI. In DNA form, the CDR3 reads TGTGCCAGCAGTGAAACGCGACGGGGACCCACCGGGGAGCTGTTTTTT. It translates to CASSETRRGPTGELFF.